Following are 31 T cell receptor beta chains from one sample sequenced in a study of CD8+ T cells in alopecia areata. RNA was extracted and reverse transcribed into cDNA as the sequencing template. Sequenced by immunoSEQ multiplex PCR; TCRdb stores in-frame clones only, minus some. There are 200,000 to 250,000 clones in the sample; more than 45% occur only once, and approximately 0.45% lies in the top ten. The specimen comprised CD4+ T cells sorted from blood, sampled at week 0. The receptors stem from a human donor with alopecia areata.

J is TRBJ1-5 and V is TRBV19; no clear D gene. The CDR3 consists of 14 residues. V was cut by 6 bases and J by 0 bases, with 9 bases left in between. The germline CDR1 and CDR2 sequences are LNHDA and SQIVND (reference sequence). CDR3 DNA: TGTGCCAGTAGCTCACTTTATAGCAATCAGCCCCAGCATTTT. Translated, it gives CASSSLYSNQPQHF.

The genes are TRBV9 and TRBJ2-3; the D is unclear. In germline, CDR1 is SGDLS, CDR2 YYNGEE. The CDR3 loop spans 16 amino acids. Trimming cost V 4 bases and J 4 bases, with 19 bases left between them. The CDR3 loop reads CASSTTIGGWADTQYF. The CDR3 DNA reads as TGTGCCAGCAGCACCACGATAGGTGGTTGGGCAGATACGCAGTATTTT.

This chain links TRBV11-2 with TRBJ2-4; 8 bases are a match to TRBD1. The CDR3 consists of 14 residues. Germline trimming cut 6 bases from V and 3 bases from J; bases unmatched to any gene: 4. Germline CDR1 is SGHAT and CDR2 is FQNNGV. The CDR3 coding sequence is TGTGCCAGCAGTTTAACAGGGGGCAAAAACATTCAGTACTTC. Translating gives CASSLTGGKNIQYF.

The rearrangement uses TRBV29-1 and TRBJ2-1; 10 positions match TRBD1. With V trimmed by 6 bases and J by 6 bases, 11 bases remained unmatched. This CDR3 comprises 15 residues. CDR1 is SQVTM and CDR2 is ANQGSEA in the germline V gene. Here the CDR3 DNA reads TGCAGCGTCCTCCGGGACAGGGGTATACGCAATGAGCAGTTCTTC. Protein sequence: CSVLRDRGIRNEQFF.

The chain recombines TRBV14 with TRBJ2-1; D unresolved. Germline CDR1 SGHDN, CDR2 FVKESK. V lost 6 bases and J 9 bases, leaving 15 bases between the germline ends. The CDR3 consists of 13 residues. CDR3 bases: TGTGCCAGCAGGAACTCAGGCGGCACTGAGCAGTTCTTC. Protein product: CASRNSGGTEQFF. Complete variable domain (other parts from reference TRBV14 and TRBJ2-1): EAGVTQFPSHSVIEKGQTVTLRCDPISGHDNLYWYRRVMGKEIKFLLHFVKESKQDESGMPNNRFLAERTGGTYSTLKVQPAELEDSGVYFCASRNSGGTEQFFGPGTRLTVL.

The table lists this clone with a count of one. V usage is TRBV5-1 and J usage is TRBJ2-7; the D gene is possibly TRBD1 (5 bases). The ends were cut back, 4 bases at V and 0 bases at J, with 8 bases in the middle. Germline V gene data show CDR1 as SGHRS and CDR2 as YFSETQ. There are 13 residues in the CDR3. CDR3 residues: CASSPGHSYEQYF. In nucleotides, the CDR3 is TGCGCCAGCAGCCCCGGACACTCCTACGAGCAGTACTTC.

This chain connects TRBV6-5 to TRBJ2-3, with 7 nucleotides matching TRBD2. Trimming cost V 8 bases and J 8 bases; bases outside gene matches: 16. The V gene's germline CDR1 is MNHEY and CDR2 SVGAGI. The CDR3 is made up of 15 amino acids. CDR3 amino acids: CASSGAGARRSTQYF. CDR3 sequence (DNA): TGTGCCAGCTCTGGGGCGGGAGCTCGCAGGAGTACGCAGTATTTT.

The chain employs TRBV19 and TRBJ2-5; 8 bases map to TRBD2. Germline lookup yields CDR1 LNHDA and CDR2 SQIVND (reference sequence). The V gene end was trimmed by 10 bases and the J gene end by 3 bases; junction bases not matched to a gene: 10. CDR3 length: 14 amino acids. The CDR3 protein is CATGAGGGKETQYF. DNA of the CDR3: TGTGCCACCGGGGCGGGAGGAGGAAAAGAGACCCAGTACTTC.

The chain joins TRBV13 to TRBJ1-2; maybe TRBD1 (6 bases). Trimming removed 3 bases from V and 2 bases from J, with 10 bases in between. Germline CDR1 and CDR2: PRHDT and FYEKMQ (reference sequence). This CDR3 has 14 residues. The CDR3 loop reads CASSFGDRNYGYTF. The CDR3 DNA is TGTGCCAGCAGCTTTGGAGACAGGAACTATGGCTACACCTTC.

V and J are TRBV7-9 and TRBJ1-1; no firm D call. Germline assignment: CDR1 SEHNR and CDR2 FQNEAQ (reference sequence). CDR3 length equals 13 residues. Deletions cut 4 bases from V and 2 bases from J, with 8 bases between. As DNA, the CDR3 is TGTGCCAGCAGCTATACAGTTAACACTGAAGCTTTCTTT. It codes for CASSYTVNTEAFF.

This chain joins TRBV29-1 and TRBJ1-1, with D hard to call. Germline lookup yields CDR1 SQVTM and CDR2 ANQGSEA. The V gene lost 4 bases and the J gene lost 5 bases, with 11 bases spanning the gap. The CDR3 consists of 12 residues. The CDR3 spells CSVATARTEAFF. The CDR3 nucleotides read TGCAGCGTTGCAACGGCCAGGACTGAAGCTTTCTTT.

The chain links TRBV5-1 to TRBJ2-2, with D tentatively TRBD1 or TRBD2 (5 bases each). With 0 bases removed from V and 1 base from J, the gap between germline ends came to 10 bases. Per germline, CDR1 SGHRS and CDR2 YFSETQ. This CDR3 has 16 amino acids. The CDR3 here is CASSLGQRGNTGELFF. DNA for the CDR3: TGCGCCAGCAGCTTGGGACAGAGGGGGAACACCGGGGAGCTGTTTTTT.

V and J are TRBV29-1 and TRBJ2-1, with D possibly being TRBD2 (6 bases). The CDR3 spans 14 residues. Per germline, CDR1 SQVTM and CDR2 ANQGSEA. V was trimmed by 5 bases and J by 4 bases, leaving 15 bases between them. CDR3 nucleotides: TGCAGCGTTCGTGCGGGACCGGGATACAATGAGCAGTTCTTC. This translates into CSVRAGPGYNEQFF.

The chain couples TRBV6-1 to TRBJ2-7; the match to TRBD1 covers 10 bases. Per germline, CDR1 MNHNS and CDR2 SASEGT. This CDR3 comprises 14 residues. V shed 6 bases and J 3 bases; nucleotides not matched to a gene: 5. In DNA, the CDR3 is TGTGCCAGCAGCTACCGGGACAGGGGCTACGAGCAGTACTTC. This codes for CASSYRDRGYEQYF.

The chain combines TRBV5-1 with TRBJ1-1; D gene uncertain. The CDR3 sequence is 12 residues long. Looked up from germline, CDR1 is SGHRS and CDR2 is YFSETQ. The V end was cut by 4 bases, the J end by 1 base, with 5 bases between. CDR3 bases: TGCGCCAGCAGCAATCCGAACACTGAAGCTTTCTTT. It codes for CASSNPNTEAFF.

V is TRBV30 and J is TRBJ1-2, with TRBD1 matching 11 bases. CDR3 length: 12 residues. V gave up 5 bases and J gave up 5 bases; unmatched junction bases: 1. Germline-derived CDR1 and CDR2 are GTSNPN and SVGIG (reference sequence). CDR3 DNA sequence: TGTGCCTGGTGGGACAGGGGGTATGGCTACACCTTC. This encodes CAWWDRGYGYTF. The full variable domain, rest sourced from reference TRBV30 and TRBJ1-2, is SQTIHQWPATLVQPVGSPLSLECTVEGTSNPNLYWYRQAAGRGLQLLFYSVGIGQISSEVPQNLSASRPQDRQFILSSKKLLLSDSGFYLCAWWDRGYGYTFGSGTRLTVV.

The chain employs TRBV5-1 and TRBJ2-2, with D uncertain. CDR1 and CDR2 from the germline V gene are SGHRS and YFSETQ. CDR3 size: 16 residues. The V end was cut by 4 bases, the J end by 0 bases, with 13 bases between. The CDR3 protein is CASSASGVANTGELFF. Here the CDR3 DNA reads TGCGCCAGCAGCGCGTCTGGCGTCGCGAACACCGGGGAGCTGTTTTTT.

This rearrangement joins TRBV6-1 to TRBJ1-5; D is uncertain. CDR3 length: 15 residues. Germline CDR1 and CDR2: MNHNS and SASEGT. Trimming cost V 6 bases and J 0 bases, with 12 bases left between them. The CDR3 is CASRDGSYSNQPQHF. In DNA, the CDR3 is TGTGCCAGCAGGGACGGATCCTATAGCAATCAGCCCCAGCATTTT.

This clone was observed a single time. A read error may produce the germline difference seen at one junction end. The chain uses TRBV5-1 and TRBJ1-1; D is uncertain. CDR3 length: 13 amino acids. CDR1 and CDR2 (germline): SGHRS, YFSETQ. The CDR3 DNA reads as TGCGCCAGCAGTTTGGACCGGCCCACTGAAGCTTTCTTT. Protein sequence: CASSLDRPTEAFF.

V usage is TRBV5-1 and J usage is TRBJ2-1, with D possibly called TRBD1 or TRBD2 (6 bases each). The ends were cut back, 4 bases at V and 7 bases at J, with 12 bases in the middle. This CDR3 has 13 amino acids. In germline, CDR1 is SGHRS, CDR2 YFSETQ. CDR3 nucleotide sequence: TGCGCCAGCAGCCCACAGGGAGGTAATGAGCAGTTCTTC. It yields the protein CASSPQGGNEQFF.

This chain joins TRBV5-1 and TRBJ2-2, with 9 bases matching TRBD2. Germline CDR1 reads SGHRS; CDR2 reads YFSETQ. The CDR3 contains 15 residues. With V trimmed by 6 bases and J by 2 bases, 5 bases remained unmatched. CDR3 nucleotides: TGCGCCAGCAAACAACTAGCGGGCAACACCGGGGAGCTGTTTTTT. It specifies CASKQLAGNTGELFF.

CDR3: CASSLGGSYGYTF. CDR3 DNA sequence: TGTGCCAGCAGCTTAGGGGGGAGCTATGGCTACACCTTC. This rearrangement joins TRBV7-8 to TRBJ1-2; D might be TRBD1 (5 bases). The CDR3 is made up of 13 amino acids. CDR1 and CDR2 from the germline V gene are SGHVS and FQNEAQ. The V and J ends lost 1 base and 4 bases respectively, with 7 bases between them.

The genes are TRBV9 and TRBJ2-4; possibly TRBD2 for D (6 bases). CDR3 size: 16 residues. The V end was cut by 4 bases, the J end by 0 bases, with 14 bases between. Per the germline V gene, CDR1 is SGDLS and CDR2 is YYNGEE. CDR3: CASSPGTYLAKNIQYF. CDR3 nucleotides: TGTGCCAGCAGCCCAGGGACTTATCTAGCCAAAAACATTCAGTACTTC.

This chain uses TRBV10-2 with TRBJ2-7, with 9 bases lining up with TRBD1. From germline, CDR1 is WSHSY and CDR2 SAAADI. CDR3 size: 14 residues. J lost 7 bases, V lost 2 bases, and 6 bases had no gene match. The CDR3 DNA follows: TGCGCCAGCAGTGAGGGGACAGGGATGGGAGAGCAGTACTTC. Amino acids: CASSEGTGMGEQYF.

V and J are TRBV11-2 and TRBJ1-1, with TRBD1 as a possible D gene (6 bases). This CDR3 comprises 16 residues. V lost 1 base to trimming and J lost 5 bases, with 17 bases between them. The V gene's germline CDR1 is SGHAT and CDR2 FQNNGV. CDR3 in DNA: TGTGCCAGCAGCTTAGGAAGAGGGGGGTTCTGGACTGAAGCTTTCTTT. This codes for CASSLGRGGFWTEAFF. The variable domain in full, completed from reference TRBV11-2 and TRBJ1-1, reads EAGVAQSPRYKIIEKRQSVAFWCNPISGHATLYWYQQILGQGPKLLIQFQNNGVVDDSQLPKDRFSAERLKGVDSTLKIQPAKLEDSAVYLCASSLGRGGFWTEAFFGQGTRLTVV.

The chain combines TRBV2 with TRBJ1-1; 7 bases are a match to TRBD1. This CDR3 spans 13 amino acids. J lost 6 bases, V lost 4 bases, and 5 bases had no gene match. Germline V gene sequence: CDR1 SNHLY, CDR2 FYNNEI. The CDR3 region is CASSAQGVAEAFF. The CDR3 nucleotides read TGTGCCAGCAGTGCTCAGGGGGTGGCTGAAGCTTTCTTT.

This clone was seen ten or more times. This rearrangement joins TRBV6-1 to TRBJ2-7, with a possible D match to TRBD1 (5 bases). This CDR3 has 12 amino acids. V was cut by 7 bases and J by 3 bases, with 10 bases left in between. Germline-derived CDR1 and CDR2 are MNHNS and SASEGT. This chain's CDR3 is CASKAGNYEQYF. For the CDR3, the DNA is TGTGCCAGCAAGGCAGGGAACTACGAGCAGTACTTC.

This clone showed up just a few times. This chain joins TRBV5-1 and TRBJ2-1, with 11 bases fitting TRBD2. Germline assignment: CDR1 SGHRS and CDR2 YFSETQ. After removal of 0 bases from V and 7 bases from J, the junction contained 3 bases not matched to a gene. The CDR3 has 15 amino acids. The CDR3 DNA follows: TGCGCCAGCAGCTTGGGACTAGCGGGAAAGAATGAGCAGTTCTTC. It encodes CASSLGLAGKNEQFF.

Ten or more counts support this clone. The gene calls are TRBV11-2 and TRBJ2-3, with D perhaps matching TRBD1 (5 bases). From germline, CDR1 is SGHAT and CDR2 FQNNGV. Trimming took 5 bases from V and 6 from J, leaving 15 bases between them. The CDR3 totals 14 residues. The DNA of the CDR3 is TGTGCCAGCAGCCCCTACCAGGGATCGGATACGCAGTATTTT. Translated: CASSPYQGSDTQYF.

This chain links TRBV30 with TRBJ2-7; TRBD1 matches 9 bases. V dropped 4 bases and J dropped 4; count of bases not matched to a gene: 8. Germline CDR1 is GTSNPN and CDR2 is SVGIG (reference sequence). The CDR3 extends over 14 amino acids. CDR3 bases: TGTGCCTGGAACACCGGGACAGGGACATACGAGCAGTACTTC. This sequence encodes CAWNTGTGTYEQYF.

A remark on this clone: Other nucleotide sequences from this sample produce the same CDR3. This chain connects TRBV6-1 to TRBJ2-7; unclear D gene. Looked up from germline, CDR1 is MNHNS and CDR2 is SASEGT. The V and J ends lost 5 bases and 2 bases respectively, with 7 bases between them. The CDR3 consists of 12 residues. CDR3 sequence: CASSPGPYEQYF. In DNA form, the CDR3 reads TGTGCCAGCAGTCCGGGCCCCTACGAGCAGTACTTC.